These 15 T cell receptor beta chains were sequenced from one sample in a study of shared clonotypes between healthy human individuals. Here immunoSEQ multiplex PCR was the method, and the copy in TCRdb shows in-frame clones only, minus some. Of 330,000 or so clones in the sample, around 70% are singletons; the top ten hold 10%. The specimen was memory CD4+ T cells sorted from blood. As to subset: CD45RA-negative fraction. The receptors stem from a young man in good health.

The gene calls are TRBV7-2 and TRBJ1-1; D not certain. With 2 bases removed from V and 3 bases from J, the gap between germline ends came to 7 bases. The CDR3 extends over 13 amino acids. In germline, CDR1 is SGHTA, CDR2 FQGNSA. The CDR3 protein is CASSLNQDTEAFF. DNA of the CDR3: TGTGCCAGCAGCTTAAATCAAGACACTGAAGCTTTCTTT.

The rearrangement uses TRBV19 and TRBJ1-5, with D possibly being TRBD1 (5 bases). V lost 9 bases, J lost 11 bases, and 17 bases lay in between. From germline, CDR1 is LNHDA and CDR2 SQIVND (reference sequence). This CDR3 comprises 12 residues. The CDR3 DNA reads TGTGCCAGCGGGGCGACACCCGGGTCCCAGCATTTT. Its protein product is CASGATPGSQHF.

The DNA of the CDR3 is TGTGCCAGCAGCTTAACGGGACAACCAATATACAATGAGCAGTTCTTC. Its translation is CASSLTGQPIYNEQFF. The chain uses TRBV5-6 and TRBJ2-1; D perhaps matches TRBD1 (6 bases). The V end lost 2 bases, the J end lost 4 bases, and 16 bases lay between the germline ends. Per the germline V gene, CDR1 is SGHDT and CDR2 is YYEEEE. This CDR3 is 16 amino acids long.

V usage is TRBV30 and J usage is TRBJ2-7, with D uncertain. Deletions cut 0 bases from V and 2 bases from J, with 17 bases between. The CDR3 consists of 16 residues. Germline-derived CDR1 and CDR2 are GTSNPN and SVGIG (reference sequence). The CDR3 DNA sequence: TGTGCCTGGAGTGTTAAAATTGTGGGGTTCCCCTACGAGCAGTACTTC. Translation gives CAWSVKIVGFPYEQYF. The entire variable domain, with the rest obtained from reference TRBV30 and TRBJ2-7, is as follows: SQTIHQWPATLVQPVGSPLSLECTVEGTSNPNLYWYRQAAGRGLQLLFYSVGIGQISSEVPQNLSASRPQDRQFILSSKKLLLSDSGFYLCAWSVKIVGFPYEQYFGPGTRLTVT.

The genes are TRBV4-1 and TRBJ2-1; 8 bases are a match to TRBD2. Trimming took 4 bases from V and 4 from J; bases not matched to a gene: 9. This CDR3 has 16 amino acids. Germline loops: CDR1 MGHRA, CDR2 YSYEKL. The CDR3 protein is CASSRQKTSEYNEQFF. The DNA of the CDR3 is TGCGCCAGCAGCCGCCAGAAGACTAGCGAGTACAATGAGCAGTTCTTC.

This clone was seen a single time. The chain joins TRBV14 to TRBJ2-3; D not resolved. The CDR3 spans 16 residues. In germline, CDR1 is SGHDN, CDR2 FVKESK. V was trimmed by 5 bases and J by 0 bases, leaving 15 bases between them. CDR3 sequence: CASSIDTLTSTDTQYF. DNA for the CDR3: TGTGCCAGCAGCATTGATACCCTAACTAGCACAGATACGCAGTATTTT.

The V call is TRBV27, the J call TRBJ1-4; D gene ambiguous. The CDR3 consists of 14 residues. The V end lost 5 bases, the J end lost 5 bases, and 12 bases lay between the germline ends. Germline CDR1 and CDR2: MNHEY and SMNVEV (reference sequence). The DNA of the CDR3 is TGTGCCAGCAGTATTGGGAGCCGGAATGAAAAACTGTTTTTT. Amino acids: CASSIGSRNEKLFF.

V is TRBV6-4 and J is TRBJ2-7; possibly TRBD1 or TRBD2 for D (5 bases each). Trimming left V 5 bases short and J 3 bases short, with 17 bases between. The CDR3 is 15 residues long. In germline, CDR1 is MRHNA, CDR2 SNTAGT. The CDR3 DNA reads TGTGCCAGCAGTCTTGGAGCACTAGGGGTCTACGAGCAGTACTTC. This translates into CASSLGALGVYEQYF.

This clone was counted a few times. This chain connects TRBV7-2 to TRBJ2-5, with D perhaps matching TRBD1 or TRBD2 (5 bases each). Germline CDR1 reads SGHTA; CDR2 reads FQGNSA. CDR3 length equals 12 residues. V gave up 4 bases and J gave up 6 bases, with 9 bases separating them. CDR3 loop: CASSWDLQTQYF. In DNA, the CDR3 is TGTGCCAGCAGCTGGGACCTTCAGACCCAGTACTTC.

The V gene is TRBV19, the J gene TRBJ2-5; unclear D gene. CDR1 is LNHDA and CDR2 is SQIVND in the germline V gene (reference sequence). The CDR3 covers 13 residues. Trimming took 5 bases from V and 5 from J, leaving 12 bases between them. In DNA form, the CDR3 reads TGTGCCAGTAGTCAGAGGTCGGCTGAGACCCAGTACTTC. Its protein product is CASSQRSAETQYF.

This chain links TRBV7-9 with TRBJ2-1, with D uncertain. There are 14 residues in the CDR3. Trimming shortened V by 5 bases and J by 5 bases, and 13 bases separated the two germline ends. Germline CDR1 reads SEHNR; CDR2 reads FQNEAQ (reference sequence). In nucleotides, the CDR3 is TGTGCCAGCAGCCGCCTTGTTGCCGACAATGAGCAGTTCTTC. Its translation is CASSRLVADNEQFF.

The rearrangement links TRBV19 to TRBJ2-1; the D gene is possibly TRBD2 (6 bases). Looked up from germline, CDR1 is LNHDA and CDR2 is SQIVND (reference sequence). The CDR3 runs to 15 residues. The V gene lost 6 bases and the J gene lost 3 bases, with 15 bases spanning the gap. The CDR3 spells CASRTLGGRYNEQFF. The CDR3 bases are TGTGCCAGTAGGACACTGGGGGGACGCTACAATGAGCAGTTCTTC.

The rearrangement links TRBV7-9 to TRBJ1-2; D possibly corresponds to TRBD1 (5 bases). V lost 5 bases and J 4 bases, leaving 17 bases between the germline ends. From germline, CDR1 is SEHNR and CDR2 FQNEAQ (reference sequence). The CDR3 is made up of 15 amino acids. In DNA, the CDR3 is TGTGCCAGCAGCCTTGGGACCTCCCCTCTCTATGGCTACACCTTC. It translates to CASSLGTSPLYGYTF.

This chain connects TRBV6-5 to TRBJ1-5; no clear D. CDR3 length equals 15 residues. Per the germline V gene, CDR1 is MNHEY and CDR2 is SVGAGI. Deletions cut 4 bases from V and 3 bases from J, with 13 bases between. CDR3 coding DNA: TGTGCCAGCAGTTCCTCTCGAGGGAACAATCAGCCCCAGCATTTT. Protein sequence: CASSSSRGNNQPQHF.

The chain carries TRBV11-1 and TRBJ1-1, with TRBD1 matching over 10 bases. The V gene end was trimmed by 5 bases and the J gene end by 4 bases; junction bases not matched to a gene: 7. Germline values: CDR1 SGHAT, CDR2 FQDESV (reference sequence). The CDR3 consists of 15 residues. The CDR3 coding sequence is TGTGCCAGCAGCCCCCGACAGGGGGCGCCCACTGAAGCTTTCTTT. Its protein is CASSPRQGAPTEAFF. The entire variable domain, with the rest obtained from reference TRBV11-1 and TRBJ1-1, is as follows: EAEVAQSPRYKITEKSQAVAFWCDPISGHATLYWYRQILGQGPELLVQFQDESVVDDSQLPKDRFSAERLKGVDSTLKIQPAELGDSAMYLCASSPRQGAPTEAFFGQGTRLTVV.